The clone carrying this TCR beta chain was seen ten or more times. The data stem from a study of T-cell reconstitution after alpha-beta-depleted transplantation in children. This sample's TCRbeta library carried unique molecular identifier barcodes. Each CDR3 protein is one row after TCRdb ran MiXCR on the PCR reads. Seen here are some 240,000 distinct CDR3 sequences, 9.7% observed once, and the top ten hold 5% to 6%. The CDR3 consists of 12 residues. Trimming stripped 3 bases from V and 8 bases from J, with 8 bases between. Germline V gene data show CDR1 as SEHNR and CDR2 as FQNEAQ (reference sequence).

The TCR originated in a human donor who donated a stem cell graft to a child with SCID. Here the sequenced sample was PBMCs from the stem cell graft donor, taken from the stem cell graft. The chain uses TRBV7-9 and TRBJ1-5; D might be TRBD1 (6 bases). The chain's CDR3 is CASSFKGEPQHF. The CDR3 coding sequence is TGTGCCAGCAGCTTTAAGGGGGAGCCCCAGCATTTT.